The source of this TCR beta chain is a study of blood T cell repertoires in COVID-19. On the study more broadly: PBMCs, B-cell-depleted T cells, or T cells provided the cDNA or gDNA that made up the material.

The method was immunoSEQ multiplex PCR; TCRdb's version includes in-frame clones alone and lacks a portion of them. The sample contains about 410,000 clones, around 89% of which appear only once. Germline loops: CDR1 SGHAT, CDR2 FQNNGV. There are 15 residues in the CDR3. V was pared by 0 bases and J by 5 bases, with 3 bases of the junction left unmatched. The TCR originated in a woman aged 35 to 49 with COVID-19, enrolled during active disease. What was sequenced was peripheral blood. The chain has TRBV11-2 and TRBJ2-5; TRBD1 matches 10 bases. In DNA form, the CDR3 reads TGTGCCAGCAGCTTAGAAGGGACAGGGGTTGAGACCCAGTACTTC. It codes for CASSLEGTGVETQYF.